The 14 T cell receptor beta chains reported below all come from one sample, sequenced in a study of CD8+CD57+ T cells in acquired aplastic anemia. Profiling that covered TCR beta VDJ and CDR3 relied on genomic DNA as its template. TCRdb re-called the reads through MiXCR, storing one row per CDR3 protein. This table has hundreds of thousands of distinct CDR3 sequences, under 80% appearing once. The sequenced sample was sorted CD4+, CD8+, or CD8+CD57+ T cells (not recorded which) from PBMCs. All receptors come from a human donor in good health, serving as a control.

Note on this clonotype: Being one base from a much bigger clone, this may be a read error. The rearrangement links TRBV10-3 to TRBJ1-5, with 7 positions matching TRBD1. With 5 bases clipped from V and 6 bases from J, the junction kept 7 bases outside the gene matches. The germline CDR1 and CDR2 sequences are ENHRY and SYGVKD. CDR3 size: 14 residues. The CDR3 protein is CAISLRRGAQPQHF. CDR3 sequence (DNA): TGTGCCATCAGTTTACGCAGGGGGGCTCAGCCCCAGCATTTT.

The chain employs TRBV10-1 and TRBJ2-2, with D perhaps matching TRBD1 (5 bases). The germline V gene encodes CDR1 WNHNN and CDR2 SYGVQD (reference sequence). Trimming removed 3 bases from V and 0 bases from J, with 8 bases in between. The CDR3 loop spans 15 amino acids. CDR3 residues: CASSERGANTGELFF. As DNA, the CDR3 is TGCGCCAGCAGTGAAAGGGGCGCGAACACCGGGGAGCTGTTTTTT.

J is TRBJ2-7 and V is TRBV7-2, with 8 bases fitting TRBD1. Germline lookup yields CDR1 SGHTA and CDR2 FQGNSA. The CDR3 is 15 amino acids. Losses at the gene ends were 1 base for V and 3 bases for J; bases not matched to a gene: 5. Written as DNA, the CDR3 is TGTGCCAGCAGCTTAGGAGGACAGGGCGGCTACGAGCAGTACTTC. Encoded protein: CASSLGGQGGYEQYF.

V and J are TRBV7-3 and TRBJ1-3; no clear D gene. The V and J ends lost 2 bases and 16 bases respectively, with 21 bases between them. The CDR3 sequence is 14 residues long. CDR1 is SGHTA and CDR2 is FQGTGA in the germline V gene. The CDR3 DNA reads TGTGCCAGCAGCTTATTCGGAGCTAGGCACTATTTTTATTTT. Translating gives CASSLFGARHYFYF.

As for this clonotype: Because the CDR3's place on the DNA is in doubt, the DNA is left out and the CDR3 is given as listed by TCRdb. J is TRBJ2-6 and V is TRBV19. Including both end residues, the CDR3 is 17 amino acids long. Germline lookup yields CDR1 LNHDA and CDR2 SQIVND (reference sequence). The CDR3 protein is CASSIDPPLNGYTFGSF.

In this sample, this clonotype turned up many times. The V call is TRBV20-1, the J call TRBJ1-3; D remains ambiguous. The CDR3 extends over 17 amino acids. Trimming took 3 bases from V and 0 from J, leaving 18 bases between them. Germline CDR1 is DFQATT and CDR2 is SNEGSKA (reference sequence). CDR3 sequence (DNA): TGCAGTGCTAGTAACATGGATTCGAGGTACTCTGGAAACACCATATATTTT. Protein product: CSASNMDSRYSGNTIYF.

The gene calls are TRBV7-6 and TRBJ1-1, with D possibly matching TRBD1 (6 bases). V shed 6 bases and J shed 0 bases, with 29 bases lying between them. Germline-derived CDR1 and CDR2 are SGHVS and FNYEAQ. CDR3 length equals 20 residues. The CDR3 protein is CASRREGHPSLDSLNTEAFF. CDR3 DNA sequence: TGTGCCAGCAGACGCGAGGGACACCCTTCCCTCGATAGTCTGAACACTGAAGCTTTCTTT.

This clonotype has a count of ten or more. The rearrangement uses TRBV7-2 and TRBJ1-5, with TRBD1 as a possible D gene (6 bases). This CDR3 region has 15 residues. Germline loops: CDR1 SGHTA, CDR2 FQGNSA. Trimming removed 5 bases from V and 6 bases from J, with 17 bases in between. CDR3 DNA sequence: TGTGCCAGCAGCAGGGTCGCAGGGGATCCTCAGCCCCAGCATTTT. This encodes CASSRVAGDPQPQHF.

Of note for this clonotype: The junction departs from germline at one end; a sequencing error may be responsible. J is TRBJ2-1 and V is TRBV19, with TRBD2 matching over 10 bases. The CDR3 is 17 residues long. Germline V gene sequence: CDR1 LNHDA, CDR2 SQIVND (reference sequence). The DNA for the CDR3 is TGTGCCAGTAGGAGCGGGGGGGTATATACGCAGTATTATGACCCAGTCTTC. It yields the protein CASRSGGVYTQYYDPVF.

The chain uses TRBV13 and TRBJ1-5, with D perhaps TRBD1 (6 bases). The CDR3 totals 15 residues. Germline V gives CDR1 PRHDT, CDR2 FYEKMQ (reference sequence). The V end lost 5 bases, the J end lost 4 bases, and 15 bases lay between the germline ends. The CDR3 DNA reads TGTGCCAGCAGCGTATCTGGGGGCGTGAATCAGCCCCAGCATTTT. This encodes CASSVSGGVNQPQHF.

The rearrangement links TRBV2 to TRBJ1-6; no definite D call. Germline assignment: CDR1 SNHLY and CDR2 FYNNEI. Deletions cut 5 bases from V and 7 bases from J, with 12 bases between. This CDR3 is 14 amino acids long. The CDR3 loop reads CASSPGLGNSPLHF. CDR3 in DNA: TGTGCCAGCAGTCCGGGCTTGGGAAATTCACCCCTCCACTTT.

This clonotype has a single count. The chain has TRBV7-2 and TRBJ1-2; D is perhaps TRBD1 (5 bases). The CDR3 runs to 16 residues. V shed 3 bases and J shed 4 bases, with 18 bases lying between them. Per the germline V gene, CDR1 is SGHTA and CDR2 is FQGNSA. CDR3: CASSLSFGTHGYGYTF. As DNA, the CDR3 is TGTGCCAGCAGCTTGTCATTCGGGACGCATGGCTATGGCTACACCTTC.

The rearrangement links TRBV11-2 to TRBJ1-2; possibly TRBD1 for D (6 bases). CDR1 is SGHAT, CDR2 FQNNGV, per germline. The CDR3 is 12 residues long. Trimming took off 5 bases at V and 8 bases at J, with 12 bases between the two ends. In DNA, the CDR3 is TGTGCCAGCAGCGCCGGACAGAACGGCTACACCTTC. Protein: CASSAGQNGYTF.

Many counts were recorded for this clonotype. The CDR3 is CSARGAGSYNSPLHF. The CDR3 bases are TGCAGTGCTAGAGGAGCCGGGTCCTATAATTCACCCCTCCACTTT. The genes are TRBV20-1 and TRBJ1-6; D is unclear. This CDR3 has 15 residues. Germline V CDR1 and CDR2: DFQATT, SNEGSKA (reference sequence). Trimming left V 1 base short and J 1 base short, with 8 bases between.